This T cell receptor (beta chain) was recovered during a study of CD8 T cells in Susac syndrome. RNA, at about 0.45 to 1 ug, was reverse transcribed with random hexamers. MiXCR was run by TCRdb on the immunoSEQ multiplex PCR reads, yielding one entry per CDR3 protein. There are over 150,000 distinct CDR3 sequences in the sample; over 90% occur only once, and more than 0.08% lies in the top ten. Trimming cost V 5 bases and J 11 bases, with 15 bases left between them. The CDR3 sequence is 12 residues long. Germline CDR1 and CDR2: SEHNR and FQNEAQ (reference sequence). TEMRA cells were FACS-enriched, with CD8+ and CD4+ T cells isolated negatively.

The clonotype comes from a human donor with Susac syndrome. Material for sequencing was CD4+ T cells from PBMCs. The chain couples TRBV7-9 to TRBJ1-1; possibly TRBD1 for D (5 bases). DNA of the CDR3: TGTGCCAGCAGCCGAATACAGGACGATGCTTTCTTT. Translated, it gives CASSRIQDDAFF.